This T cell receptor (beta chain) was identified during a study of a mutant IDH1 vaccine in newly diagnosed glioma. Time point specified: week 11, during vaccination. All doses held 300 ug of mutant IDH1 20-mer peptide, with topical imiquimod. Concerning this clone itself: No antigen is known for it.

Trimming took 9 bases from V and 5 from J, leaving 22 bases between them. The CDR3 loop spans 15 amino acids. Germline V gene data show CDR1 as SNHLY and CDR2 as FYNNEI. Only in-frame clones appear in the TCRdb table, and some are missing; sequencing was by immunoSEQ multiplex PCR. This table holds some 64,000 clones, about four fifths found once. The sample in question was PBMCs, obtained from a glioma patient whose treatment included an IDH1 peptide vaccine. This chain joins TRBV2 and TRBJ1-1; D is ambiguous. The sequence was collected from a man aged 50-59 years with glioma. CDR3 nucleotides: TGTGCCAGTCGCGGAGGACGGGAAGAAGGAACTGAAGCTTTCTTT. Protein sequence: CASRGGREEGTEAFF. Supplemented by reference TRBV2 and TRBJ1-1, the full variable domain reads EPEVTQTPSHQVTQMGQEVILRCVPISNHLYFYWYRQILGQKVEFLVSFYNNEISEKSEIFDDQFSVERPDGSNFTLKIRSTKLEDSAMYFCASRGGREEGTEAFFGQGTRLTVV.